Each of the 25 T cell receptor beta chains below was sequenced from the same sample in a study of T cell responses to AZD1222 COVID-19 vaccine. The data were produced by immunoSEQ multiplex PCR, yet TCRdb's version contains in-frame clones alone and is incomplete. The table lists 100,000 to 120,000 clones, over 75% of them singletons. Sequenced material: peripheral blood, taken on day 0 of AZD1222 vaccination. All receptors come from an adult in good health.

V is TRBV27 and J is TRBJ1-1; D is unclear. Germline V lookup: CDR1 MNHEY, CDR2 SMNVEV (reference sequence). V was trimmed by 3 bases and J by 6 bases, leaving 11 bases between them. The CDR3 runs 13 residues. The CDR3 loop reads CASSFSVFAEAFF. CDR3 bases: TGTGCCAGCAGTTTCTCTGTGTTCGCTGAAGCTTTCTTT.

The rearrangement uses TRBV7-9 and TRBJ1-3; D gene ambiguous. The CDR3 is 12 amino acids. Trimming stripped 3 bases from V and 4 bases from J, with 4 bases between. CDR1 is SEHNR, CDR2 FQNEAQ, per germline (reference sequence). CDR3 in amino acids: CASSLAGNTIYF. CDR3 nucleotides: TGTGCCAGCAGCTTGGCGGGAAACACCATATATTTT.

The chain couples TRBV7-2 to TRBJ2-5; D uncertain. Germline V gene sequence: CDR1 SGHTA, CDR2 FQGNSA. The CDR3 is 14 residues long. V lost 0 bases and J lost 5, with 10 bases in between. DNA for the CDR3: TGTGCCAGCAGCTTAGCGGCGGCAGCTGAGACCCAGTACTTC. Its protein is CASSLAAAAETQYF.

A single count supports this clone. CDR3 in amino acids: CASKQSPGVQPQHF. CDR3 sequence (DNA): TGTGCCAGCAAACAGTCTCCAGGGGTTCAGCCCCAGCATTTT. The V and J genes are TRBV6-5 and TRBJ1-5; D possibly corresponds to TRBD1 (6 bases). This CDR3 comprises 14 residues. Germline-derived CDR1 and CDR2 are MNHEY and SVGAGI. V was shortened by 7 bases and J by 6 bases, with 16 bases between the two germline ends.

This clone was observed a single time. The chain recombines TRBV6-5 with TRBJ2-6; TRBD1 matches at 7 bases. In germline, CDR1 is MNHEY, CDR2 SVGAGI. CDR3 length: 15 residues. V lost 6 bases to trimming and J lost 2 bases; unmatched junction nucleotides: 4. In nucleotides, the CDR3 is TGTGCCAGCAGGAGCGACAGGGCTGGGGCCAACGTCCTGACTTTC. This gives the protein CASRSDRAGANVLTF.

The chain links TRBV5-1 to TRBJ2-5, with D perhaps matching TRBD2 (6 bases). The germline V and J ends were trimmed by 0 bases and 5 bases, with 11 bases remaining between them. This CDR3 contains 14 residues. CDR1 is SGHRS and CDR2 is YFSETQ in the germline V gene. CDR3 protein: CASSLGLGRETQYF. DNA for the CDR3: TGCGCCAGCAGCTTGGGACTAGGGCGCGAGACCCAGTACTTC.

The chain links TRBV4-3 to TRBJ1-4; TRBD1 matches at 7 bases. Looked up from germline, CDR1 is LGHNA and CDR2 is YSLEER. The CDR3 length is 15 residues. V gave up 2 bases and J gave up 2 bases; unmatched junction bases: 2. The CDR3 DNA sequence: TGCGCCAGCAGCCAAACACAGGGGACTAATGAAAAACTGTTTTTT. Its protein is CASSQTQGTNEKLFF.

V gene TRBV5-1 combines with J gene TRBJ2-3; 14 bases fit TRBD2. Unmatched junction bases numbered 9, after V lost 0 bases and J lost 0 bases. CDR3 size: 20 residues. CDR1 is SGHRS, CDR2 YFSETQ, per germline. The CDR3 coding sequence is TGCGCCAGCAGCTTGGCCAACCGGACTAGCGGGGGGCGGAGCACAGATACGCAGTATTTT. Protein: CASSLANRTSGGRSTDTQYF.

The CDR3 loop is CASSLGPPRETQYF. As DNA, the CDR3 is TGTGCCAGCAGTTTAGGACCACCTAGAGAGACCCAGTACTTC. V is TRBV28 and J is TRBJ2-5; no clear D. Trimming stripped 2 bases from V and 4 bases from J, with 11 bases between. The CDR3 sequence is 14 residues long. Per germline, CDR1 MDHEN and CDR2 SYDVKM.

V is TRBV3-1 (or the pseudogene TRBV3-2) and J is TRBJ1-1; 7 nucleotides align to TRBD1. V lost 4 bases and J lost 1; bases outside the gene matches: 3. The CDR3 totals 14 residues. Germline CDR1 is LGHDT and CDR2 is YNNKEL (reference sequence). The chain's CDR3 is CASSPTGRNTEAFF. CDR3 coding DNA: TGTGCCAGCAGCCCGACAGGGAGGAACACTGAAGCTTTCTTT.

In this sample, this clone turned up a few times. The DNA of the CDR3 is TGTGCCAGCAGCCCCTGGGGACTATCTCCCACAGATACGCAGTATTTT. Protein: CASSPWGLSPTDTQYF. This chain joins TRBV7-9 and TRBJ2-3, with 7 bases that match TRBD2. The V gene's germline CDR1 is SEHNR and CDR2 FQNEAQ (reference sequence). J was trimmed by 2 bases and V by 5 bases; bases with no gene match: 10. This CDR3 is built from 16 residues.

The rearrangement joins TRBV11-3 to TRBJ2-3; 9 nucleotides line up with TRBD2. Germline values: CDR1 SGHNT, CDR2 YENEEA. The V and J ends lost 2 bases and 4 bases, in that order; junction bases with no gene match: 7. CDR3 length: 16 amino acids. The CDR3 DNA is TGTGCCAGCAGCTTACTCGCGGGGGGGCCGGCAGATACGCAGTATTTT. Amino acid sequence: CASSLLAGGPADTQYF.

This chain links TRBV5-1 with TRBJ2-4, with TRBD2 as a possible D gene (5 bases). Trimming cost V 0 bases and J 7 bases, with 17 bases left between them. Germline assignment: CDR1 SGHRS and CDR2 YFSETQ. The CDR3 totals 16 residues. CDR3 amino acids: CASSLGSAGGSNIQYF. The DNA of the CDR3 is TGCGCCAGCAGCTTGGGATCGGCGGGTGGATCGAACATTCAGTACTTC.

The chain joins TRBV30 to TRBJ1-6; D remains ambiguous. Trimming took 0 bases from V and 7 from J, leaving 7 bases between them. CDR1 is GTSNPN and CDR2 is SVGIG in the germline V gene (reference sequence). The CDR3 runs 13 residues. The CDR3 sequence is CAWSVFQNSPLHF. In DNA form, the CDR3 reads TGTGCCTGGAGTGTATTTCAGAATTCACCCCTCCACTTT.

This clone appeared a single time. V and J are TRBV30 and TRBJ2-6; a possible D gene is TRBD1 (6 bases). With 2 bases removed from V and 4 bases from J, the gap between germline ends came to 9 bases. The CDR3 contains 14 residues. Germline-derived CDR1 and CDR2 are GTSNPN and SVGIG (reference sequence). CDR3 DNA: TGTGCCTGGAGTTACAGGGCCGGGGCCAACGTCCTGACTTTC. Its translation is CAWSYRAGANVLTF.

V usage is TRBV5-1 and J usage is TRBJ2-7; 11 positions match TRBD2. CDR3 length equals 16 residues. The trim removed 0 bases at V and 7 bases at J, leaving 9 bases unmatched. Germline V lookup: CDR1 SGHRS, CDR2 YFSETQ. In DNA, the CDR3 is TGCGCCAGCAGCTTGGGACTAGCGGGGCCGAGGGGAGAGCAGTACTTC. This translates into CASSLGLAGPRGEQYF.

The chain is built from TRBV6-5 and TRBJ1-1, with D possibly TRBD1 on 5 matching bases. CDR3 length: 14 amino acids. Germline CDR1 is MNHEY and CDR2 is SVGAGI. V was pared by 5 bases and J by 4 bases, with 14 bases between. The CDR3 DNA sequence: TGTGCCAGCAGTAAGACTTGGGGGAGCACTGAAGCTTTCTTT. Its protein is CASSKTWGSTEAFF.

This chain links TRBV7-2 with TRBJ2-2; D ambiguous. Trimming removed 0 bases from V and 2 bases from J, with 7 bases in between. Germline V gene data show CDR1 as SGHTA and CDR2 as FQGNSA. The CDR3 length is 15 residues. CDR3 coding DNA: TGTGCCAGCAGCTTAGCTGGACCCAACACCGGGGAGCTGTTTTTT. Translation: CASSLAGPNTGELFF. The full variable domain, rest sourced from reference TRBV7-2 and TRBJ2-2, is GAGVSQSPSNKVTEKGKDVELRCDPISGHTALYWYRQSLGQGLEFLIYFQGNSAPDKSGLPSDRFSAERTGGSVSTLTIQRTQQEDSAVYLCASSLAGPNTGELFFGEGSRLTVL.

V gene TRBV5-1 combines with J gene TRBJ1-2; TRBD1 matches at 8 bases. Germline CDR1 reads SGHRS; CDR2 reads YFSETQ. This CDR3 is built from 17 residues. Trimming at V came to 4 bases and at J to 5 bases, leaving 16 bases not matched to a gene. As DNA, the CDR3 is TGCGCCAGCAGCCATGGTTCCGACAGGGGTAAAGGGTATGGCTACACCTTC. This encodes CASSHGSDRGKGYGYTF.

This chain uses TRBV7-6 with TRBJ2-1; perhaps TRBD2 as D (9 bases). Trimming removed 5 bases from V and 6 bases from J, with 29 bases in between. CDR1 and CDR2 (germline): SGHVS, FNYEAQ. This CDR3 is built from 19 residues. The CDR3 loop is CASSPGTGRGGRAGNEQFF. The CDR3 DNA sequence: TGTGCCAGCAGCCCGGGGACAGGACGGGGCGGGAGGGCCGGCAATGAGCAGTTCTTC.

The CDR3 bases are TGCGCCAGCACCCACGCCGGCTCACAAGAGACCCAGTACTTC. The encoded protein is CASTHAGSQETQYF. This rearrangement joins TRBV5-1 to TRBJ2-5, with D hard to call. Germline V lookup: CDR1 SGHRS, CDR2 YFSETQ. The CDR3 loop spans 14 amino acids. Trimming stripped 6 bases from V and 2 bases from J, with 14 bases between.

The chain couples TRBV7-9 to TRBJ2-3; 7 bases align to TRBD1. The V and J ends lost 6 bases and 7 bases, in that order; junction bases with no gene match: 10. This CDR3 has 14 amino acids. CDR1 and CDR2 from the germline V gene are SEHNR and FQNEAQ (reference sequence). This CDR3 reads CASRPLGTANTQYF. The CDR3 coding sequence is TGTGCCAGCAGACCACTCGGGACAGCCAATACGCAGTATTTT.

In its sample, this clone was seen a few times. This rearrangement joins TRBV27 to TRBJ1-5; 10 positions match TRBD1. Germline CDR1 reads MNHEY; CDR2 reads SMNVEV (reference sequence). The V gene end was trimmed by 6 bases and the J gene end by 2 bases; junction bases not matched to a gene: 13. The CDR3 covers 18 residues. The CDR3 DNA is TGTGCCAGCAGCGTCTCGGGACAGGGGATTTGGGGCAATCAGCCCCAGCATTTT. Protein sequence: CASSVSGQGIWGNQPQHF.

J is TRBJ2-2 and V is TRBV18, with 8 bases lining up with TRBD2. The CDR3 is made up of 16 amino acids. Germline V CDR1 and CDR2: KGHSH, LQKENI. V lost 6 bases to trimming and J lost 7 bases; unmatched junction nucleotides: 13. DNA for the CDR3: TGTGCCAGCTCCCTAGGACCAGCGGGAGATGGCGGGGAGCTGTTTTTT. It translates to CASSLGPAGDGGELFF. Filled out from reference TRBV18 and TRBJ2-2, the complete variable domain reads NAGVMQNPRHLVRRRGQEARLRCSPMKGHSHVYWYRQLPEEGLKFMVYLQKENIIDESGMPKERFSAEFPKEGPSILRIQQVVRGDSAAYFCASSLGPAGDGGELFFGEGSRLTVL.

In this sample, this clone turned up once. The chain employs TRBV19 and TRBJ2-1; 12 bases agree with TRBD2. This CDR3 has 18 amino acids. Germline-derived CDR1 and CDR2 are LNHDA and SQIVND (reference sequence). Trimming removed 7 bases from V and 4 bases from J; junction bases left unmatched: 14. The CDR3 is CASNPGLGLAGAYNEQFF. The CDR3 DNA follows: TGTGCCAGTAACCCTGGCCTGGGACTAGCGGGCGCATACAATGAGCAGTTCTTC. The full variable domain, rest sourced from reference TRBV19 and TRBJ2-1, is DGGITQSPKYLFRKEGQNVTLSCEQNLNHDAMYWYRQDPGQGLRLIYYSQIVNDFQKGDIAEGYSVSREKKESFPLTVTSAQKNPTAFYLCASNPGLGLAGAYNEQFFGPGTRLTVL.